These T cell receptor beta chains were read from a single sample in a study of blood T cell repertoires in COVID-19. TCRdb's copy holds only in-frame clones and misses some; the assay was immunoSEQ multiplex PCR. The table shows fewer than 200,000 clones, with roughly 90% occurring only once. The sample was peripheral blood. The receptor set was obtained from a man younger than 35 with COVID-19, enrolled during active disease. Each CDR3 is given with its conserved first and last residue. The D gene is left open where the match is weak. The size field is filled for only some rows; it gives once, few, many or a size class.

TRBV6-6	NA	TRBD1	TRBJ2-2	TGTGCCAGCAGTTACTTGAGACAGGGCACCGGGGAGCTGTTTTTT	CASSYLRQGTGELFF
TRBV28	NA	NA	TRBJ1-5	TGTGCCAGCAGTTTACCCCATGGAGTTCATCAGCCCCAGCATTTT	CASSLPHGVHQPQHF
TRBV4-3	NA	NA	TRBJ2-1	TGCGCCAGCAGCCAAGATTCCGGGATGGCGCAGTTCTTC	CASSQDSGMAQFF
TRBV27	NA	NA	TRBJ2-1	TGTGCCAGCGGACCCCTCAGGGTGACCCTTAACAATGAGCAGTTCTTC	CASGPLRVTLNNEQFF
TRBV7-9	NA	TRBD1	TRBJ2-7	TGTGCCAGCAGCCCTCCCAGGGGGACAGCCTCCTACGAGCAGTACTTC	CASSPPRGTASYEQYF
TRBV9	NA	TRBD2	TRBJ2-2	TGTGCCAGCAGCCGTGGACTAGCGGTGATCACCGGGGAGCTGTTTTTT	CASSRGLAVITGELFF
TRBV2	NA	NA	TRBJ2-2	TGTGCCAGCACAAACCGAGTGAACACCGGGGAGCTGTTTTTT	CASTNRVNTGELFF
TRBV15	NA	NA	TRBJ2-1	TGTGCCACCAGCAGAGAGCGGAGACCCTACAATGAGCAGTTCTTC	CATSRERRPYNEQFF
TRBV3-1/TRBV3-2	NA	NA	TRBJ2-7	TGTGCCAGCAGCCCAGGGGGGTACGAGCAGTACTTC	CASSPGGYEQYF
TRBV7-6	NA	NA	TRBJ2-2	TGTGCCAGCAGCTTAAGGGCGGGATTGAGATCCGGGGAGCTGTTTTTT	CASSLRAGLRSGELFF
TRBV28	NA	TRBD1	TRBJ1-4	TGTGCCAGCAGTCATCCGGGACAGGGGGAAGAAAAACTGCTTTTT	CASSHPGQGEEKLLF
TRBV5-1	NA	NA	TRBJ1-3	TGCGCCAGCAGCTTGGAACTATCTGGAAACACCATATATTTT	CASSLELSGNTIYF
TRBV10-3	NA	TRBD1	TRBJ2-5	TGTGCCATCAGTGAAGGGGGCGGAGAGACCCAGTACTTC	CAISEGGGETQYF
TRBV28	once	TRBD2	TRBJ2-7	TGTGCCAGCACCCTTAGCGGGAGTATCTACGAGCAGTACTTC	CASTLSGSIYEQYF
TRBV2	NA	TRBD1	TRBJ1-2	TGTGCCAGCAGTGTCCTCAGGGGGCGGAGTCTTAACTATGGCTACACCTTC	CASSVLRGRSLNYGYTF
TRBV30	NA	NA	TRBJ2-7	TGTGCCTGGAGGGGGGGGGCATCGGTCGAGCAGTACTTC	CAWRGGASVEQYF
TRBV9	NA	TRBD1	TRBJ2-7	TGTGCCAGCAGCGCGGGGACAGGGGTTTACGAGCAGTACTTC	CASSAGTGVYEQYF
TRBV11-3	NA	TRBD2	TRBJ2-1	TGTGCCAGCAGCGAGCGGGAGGGCCGTTACAATGAGCAGTTCTTC	CASSEREGRYNEQFF
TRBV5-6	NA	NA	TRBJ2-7	TGTGCCAGCAGCTTCGGGGGAGCCTACGAGCAGTACTTC	CASSFGGAYEQYF
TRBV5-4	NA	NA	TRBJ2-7	TGTGCCAGCAGCTTGTTCTGGAGCTCCTACGAGCAGTACTTC	CASSLFWSSYEQYF
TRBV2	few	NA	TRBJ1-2	TGTGCCAGCAGTGAGCGACAGCACTATGGCTACACCTTC	CASSERQHYGYTF
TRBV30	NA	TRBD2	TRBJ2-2	TGTGCCTGGGAGGGTCTAGCGGGGAAGAACACCGGGGAGCTGTTTTTT	CAWEGLAGKNTGELFF
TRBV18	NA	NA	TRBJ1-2	TGTGCCAGCTCACCAAGTCCTGAGAACTATGGCTACACCTTC	CASSPSPENYGYTF
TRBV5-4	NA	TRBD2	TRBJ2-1	TGTGCCAGCAGGAGACTAGCGGGAGGCGATGAGCAGTTCTTC	CASRRLAGGDEQFF
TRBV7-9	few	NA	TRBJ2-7	TGTGCCAGCAGCCTGACACTCCAGCAGTACTTC	CASSLTLQQYF
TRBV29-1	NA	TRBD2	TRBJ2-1	TGCAGCGTTCTAGCGGGAGGGCCATTGTCATCGGGAAATGAGCAGTTCTTC	CSVLAGGPLSSGNEQFF
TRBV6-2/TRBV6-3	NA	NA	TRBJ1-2	TGTGCCAGCAGTCAGGACCGGGGCTATGGCTACACCTTC	CASSQDRGYGYTF
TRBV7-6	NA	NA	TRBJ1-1	TGTGCCAGCAGCTATCAAGCGAACACTGAAGCTTTCTTT	CASSYQANTEAFF
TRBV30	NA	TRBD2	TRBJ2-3	TGTGCCTGTACTACTCCGGGACTAGCGGGCCAAGATACGCAGTATTTT	CACTTPGLAGQDTQYF
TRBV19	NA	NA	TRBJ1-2	TGTGCCAGTAGTATATCCGGCCCCAGCGCTAGTCGAGGCTACACCTTC	CASSISGPSASRGYTF
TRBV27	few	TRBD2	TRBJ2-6	TGTGCCAGCAGTTTAAGGGGGACTAGCGGGTATTCTGGGGCCAACGTCCTGACTTTC	CASSLRGTSGYSGANVLTF
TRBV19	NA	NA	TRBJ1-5	TGTGCCAGTACCCCCCCCGACAGCAGCAATCAGCCCCAGCATTTT	CASTPPDSSNQPQHF
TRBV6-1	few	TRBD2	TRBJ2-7	TGTGCCAGCAGTGAAACAGCGGGAGCCTACGAGCAGTACTTC	CASSETAGAYEQYF
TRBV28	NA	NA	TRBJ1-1	TGTGCCAGCAGCCCACCTCCGTTTAGAACTGAAGCTTTCTTT	CASSPPPFRTEAFF
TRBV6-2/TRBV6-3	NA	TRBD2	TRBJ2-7	TGTGCCAGCAGTTACTCGGCTAGCGGGCCCGCCTACGAGCAGTACTTC	CASSYSASGPAYEQYF
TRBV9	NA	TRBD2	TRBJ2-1	TGTGCCAGCAGCGCCTTCCTAGCGGTAAGCTCCTACAATGAGCAGTTCTTC	CASSAFLAVSSYNEQFF
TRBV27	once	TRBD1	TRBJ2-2	TGTGCCAGCCTTTCATCGACAGGGGAACGCACCGGGGAGCTGTTTTTT	CASLSSTGERTGELFF
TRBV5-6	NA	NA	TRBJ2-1	TGTGCCAGCAGCCCGGACTCTAGCTCCTACAATGAGCAGTTCTTC	CASSPDSSSYNEQFF
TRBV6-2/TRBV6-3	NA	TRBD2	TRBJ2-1	TGTGCCAGCAGTAAACGGGGTAGCGGGAGGATATCCTACAATGAGCAGTTCTTC	CASSKRGSGRISYNEQFF
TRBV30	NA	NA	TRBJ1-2	TGTGCCTGGATTCCTAGCGGGGCTCGTGGCTACACCTTC	CAWIPSGARGYTF
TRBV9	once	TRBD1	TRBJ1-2	TGTGCCAGCAGCGCGGGACAGGGTAAAATAGGCTACACCTTC	CASSAGQGKIGYTF
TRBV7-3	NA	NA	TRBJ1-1	TGTGCCAGCAGCTTGGCGGGTGGCGGGGGTACTGAAGCTTTCTTT	CASSLAGGGGTEAFF
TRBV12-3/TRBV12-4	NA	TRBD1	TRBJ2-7	TGTGCCAGCGGGACAGGATCCTACGAGCAGTACTTC	CASGTGSYEQYF
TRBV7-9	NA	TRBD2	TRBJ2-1	TGTGCCAGCAGCTTGACTAGCGGGAGTTGGAATGAGCAGTTCTTC	CASSLTSGSWNEQFF
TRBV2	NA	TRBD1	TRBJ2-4	TGTGCCAGCAGGGACAGGGGAGGATATGCTAGAGCCAAAAACATTCAGTACTTC	CASRDRGGYARAKNIQYF
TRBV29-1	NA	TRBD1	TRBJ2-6	TGCAGCGTGGGACAGTCTGGGGCCAACGTCCTGACTTTC	CSVGQSGANVLTF
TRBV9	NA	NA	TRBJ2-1	TGTGCCAGCAGCGTAGGGCAGGGGAACAACAATGAGCAGTTCTTC	CASSVGQGNNNEQFF
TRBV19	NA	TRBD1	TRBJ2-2	TGTGCCAGTAGCCCGGGACAGGGAGTCACCGGGGAGCTGTTTTTT	CASSPGQGVTGELFF